What follows are 17 T cell receptor beta chains derived from one specimen sequenced in a study of blood T cell repertoires in COVID-19. Produced via immunoSEQ multiplex PCR; TCRdb's table is partial and in-frame only. The table lists over 80,000 clones, approximately 86% of them singletons. Sequenced material: peripheral blood. The receptors derive from a man between 65 and 85 years old with acute or convalescent COVID-19.

The rearrangement links TRBV19 to TRBJ1-5; 7 positions match TRBD1. CDR1 LNHDA and CDR2 SQIVND come from the germline V gene (reference sequence). Trimming took 3 bases from V and 4 from J; bases not matched to a gene: 6. This CDR3 has 15 amino acids. CDR3 in amino acids: CASSIYAGGNQPQHF. The CDR3 nucleotides read TGTGCCAGTAGTATCTATGCAGGGGGAAATCAGCCCCAGCATTTT.

DNA of the CDR3: TGTGCCAGCGCACCCGGGACAGGGGGCTTCAGTGAGCAGTTCTTC. Its translation: CASAPGTGGFSEQFF. The J gene is TRBJ2-1, the V gene TRBV6-5; 12 positions match TRBD1. After removal of 8 bases from V and 9 bases from J, the junction contained 11 bases not matched to a gene. The CDR3 totals 15 residues. Germline values: CDR1 MNHEY, CDR2 SVGAGI.

This chain uses TRBV6-5 with TRBJ1-2; D gene uncertain. Germline CDR1 reads MNHEY; CDR2 reads SVGAGI. The V end was cut by 4 bases, the J end by 8 bases, with 20 bases between. CDR3 length: 15 amino acids. CDR3 in DNA: TGTGCCAGCAGTTTCACAAGCCGGGAGCCAAGGGGCTACACCTTC. This gives the protein CASSFTSREPRGYTF.

This sequence joins TRBV7-2 and TRBJ2-7; possible D gene TRBD1, 6 bases. Germline CDR1 and CDR2: SGHTA and FQGNSA. The CDR3 is 14 residues long. Trimming took off 1 base at V and 5 bases at J, with 12 bases between the two ends. CDR3 nucleotides: TGTGCCAGCAGCTTAGACAGGGTAGCAAACGAGCAGTACTTC. This gives the protein CASSLDRVANEQYF.

The genes are TRBV25-1 and TRBJ1-5; maybe TRBD1 (5 bases). Trimming left V 5 bases short and J 2 bases short, with 7 bases between. The CDR3 is 13 residues long. Looked up from germline, CDR1 is MGHDK and CDR2 is SYGVNS. The CDR3 spells CASSQGGNQPQHF. In nucleotides, the CDR3 is TGTGCCAGCAGTCAAGGGGGCAATCAGCCCCAGCATTTT.

The chain joins TRBV15 to TRBJ1-5; TRBD1 might be the D (5 bases). CDR1 is LNHNV and CDR2 is YYDKDF in the germline V gene (reference sequence). The germline V and J ends were trimmed by 8 bases and 1 base, with 12 bases remaining between them. The CDR3 covers 14 residues. The CDR3 protein is CATRGGESNQPQHF. Here the CDR3 DNA reads TGTGCCACCCGGGGGGGGGAAAGCAATCAGCCCCAGCATTTT.

The chain combines TRBV7-2 with TRBJ1-5, with 7 bases that match TRBD1. The V and J ends lost 5 bases and 4 bases, in that order; junction bases with no gene match: 11. The CDR3 spans 16 residues. Germline assignment: CDR1 SGHTA and CDR2 FQGNSA. The CDR3 bases are TGTGCCAGCAGCGGACAAACAGGGGCATGGAATCAGCCCCAGCATTTT. Residues: CASSGQTGAWNQPQHF.

This chain joins TRBV6-2 or TRBV6-3 and TRBJ2-3; 7 bases are shared with TRBD1. V lost 5 bases and J lost 0; bases outside the gene matches: 8. The CDR3 totals 16 residues. Germline V lookup: CDR1 MNHEY, CDR2 SVGEGT. CDR3 sequence reads: CASSRSRDSSTDTQYF. The CDR3 DNA is TGTGCCAGCAGTCGTTCCCGGGACAGCAGCACAGATACGCAGTATTTT.

The rearrangement joins TRBV28 to TRBJ2-5; 10 bases fit TRBD1. The CDR3 loop spans 14 amino acids. V trimming: 5 bases; J trimming: 2 bases; junction bases outside the gene matches: 2. Germline V CDR1 and CDR2: MDHEN, SYDVKM. DNA of the CDR3: TGTGCCAGCAGTCGGGACAGGGGTCAAGAGACCCAGTACTTC. Translating it yields CASSRDRGQETQYF.

J is TRBJ2-6 and V is TRBV19, with unresolved D. In germline, CDR1 is LNHDA, CDR2 SQIVND (reference sequence). This CDR3 is built from 13 residues. Trimming pared 7 bases from V and 0 bases from J, leaving 4 bases between. DNA of the CDR3: TGTGCCAGTACTTTCTCTGGGGCCAACGTCCTGACTTTC. This gives the protein CASTFSGANVLTF.

J is TRBJ1-2 and V is TRBV19, with D uncertain. The CDR3 extends over 12 amino acids. With 7 bases removed from V and 7 bases from J, the gap between germline ends came to 13 bases. Germline V lookup: CDR1 LNHDA, CDR2 SQIVND (reference sequence). For the CDR3, the DNA is TGTGCCAGTAAAAAGCCCGATTTTGGCTACACCTTC. It specifies CASKKPDFGYTF.

The CDR3 region is CAIKTFLNEAFF. The CDR3 DNA reads as TGTGCCATCAAGACATTCCTCAATGAAGCTTTCTTT. V gene TRBV10-3 combines with J gene TRBJ1-1; D gene ambiguous. The CDR3 covers 12 residues. Trimming took off 7 bases at V and 7 bases at J, with 13 bases between the two ends. CDR1 and CDR2 (germline): ENHRY, SYGVKD.

This clone appeared a few times. The chain uses TRBV18 and TRBJ2-7; D is possibly TRBD1 (5 bases). The CDR3 has 13 residues. V lost 3 bases to trimming and J lost 6 bases, with 12 bases between them. CDR1 is KGHSH and CDR2 is LQKENI in the germline V gene. The CDR3 reads CASSPSDSREQYF. DNA for the CDR3: TGTGCCAGCTCACCCTCCGACAGCCGCGAGCAGTACTTC. Filled out from reference TRBV18 and TRBJ2-7, the complete variable domain reads NAGVMQNPRHLVRRRGQEARLRCSPMKGHSHVYWYRQLPEEGLKFMVYLQKENIIDESGMPKERFSAEFPKEGPSILRIQQVVRGDSAAYFCASSPSDSREQYFGPGTRLTVT.

The J gene is TRBJ2-7, the V gene TRBV19; D uncertain. Trimming removed 7 bases at V and 0 bases at J, with 19 bases between. This CDR3 is built from 16 residues. Germline CDR1 LNHDA, CDR2 SQIVND (reference sequence). This CDR3 is CASTQPGPTGSYEQYF. In nucleotides, the CDR3 is TGTGCCAGTACCCAACCCGGCCCTACGGGCTCCTACGAGCAGTACTTC. The full variable domain, completed using reference TRBV19 and TRBJ2-7, is DGGITQSPKYLFRKEGQNVTLSCEQNLNHDAMYWYRQDPGQGLRLIYYSQIVNDFQKGDIAEGYSVSREKKESFPLTVTSAQKNPTAFYLCASTQPGPTGSYEQYFGPGTRLTVT.

This chain uses TRBV18 with TRBJ2-5, with 15 bases that match TRBD2. The CDR3 extends over 18 amino acids. CDR1 is KGHSH and CDR2 is LQKENI in the germline V gene. Losses at the gene ends were 4 bases for V and 0 bases for J; bases not matched to a gene: 6. The CDR3 sequence is CASSQGLAGGPNQETQYF. DNA for the CDR3: TGTGCCAGCTCACAAGGACTAGCGGGGGGGCCGAACCAAGAGACCCAGTACTTC. The complete variable domain, with remaining parts taken from reference TRBV18 and TRBJ2-5, reads NAGVMQNPRHLVRRRGQEARLRCSPMKGHSHVYWYRQLPEEGLKFMVYLQKENIIDESGMPKERFSAEFPKEGPSILRIQQVVRGDSAAYFCASSQGLAGGPNQETQYFGPGTRLLVL.

This chain uses TRBV3-1 (or the pseudogene TRBV3-2) with TRBJ1-2; D is unresolved. CDR1 is LGHDT and CDR2 is YNNKEL in the germline V gene (reference sequence). There are 14 residues in the CDR3. V was clipped by 0 bases and J by 4 bases, with 9 bases between them. Written as DNA, the CDR3 is TGTGCCAGCAGCCAAGATCGAGGCGTCTATGGCTACACCTTC. As protein: CASSQDRGVYGYTF.

The V gene is TRBV3-1 (or the pseudogene TRBV3-2), the J gene TRBJ2-1; TRBD1 matches at 8 bases. Per germline, CDR1 LGHDT and CDR2 YNNKEL (reference sequence). The CDR3 runs to 15 residues. The J segment lost 4 bases and the V segment lost 8 bases, leaving 10 bases of the junction unmatched. CDR3 amino acids: CASGARDRKYNEQFF. The CDR3 region has the DNA TGTGCCAGCGGAGCCAGGGACAGGAAATACAATGAGCAGTTCTTC.